The 12 T cell receptor beta chains below all came from one sample that was sequenced in a study of graft-versus-host responses after intestinal transplantation. The data were produced by immunoSEQ multiplex PCR, yet TCRdb's version contains in-frame clones alone and is incomplete. This table holds 90,000 to 150,000 clones, roughly 96% found once. Their antigens remain unidentified. The source material was unstimulated CD8+ T cells sorted from spleen or lymph node cells, sampled before intestinal transplant. The receptors stem from a human donor who received an intestinal transplant.

J is TRBJ2-5 and V is TRBV28, with 7 bases matching TRBD1. The junction had 13 bases not matched to a gene; V was cut back by 6 bases and J by 0 bases. CDR1 MDHEN and CDR2 SYDVKM come from the germline V gene. This CDR3 has 17 residues. CDR3 residues: CASRRDSRTIHQETQYF. In DNA form, the CDR3 reads TGTGCCAGCAGGAGGGACAGTCGAACTATCCACCAAGAGACCCAGTACTTC.

V is TRBV5-1 and J is TRBJ2-3; D not certain. V was cut by 1 base and J by 4 bases, with 13 bases left in between. This CDR3 region has 15 residues. Germline CDR1 SGHRS, CDR2 YFSETQ. DNA for the CDR3: TGCGCCAGCAGCTTGAACATAGGAGCACCAGATACGCAGTATTTT. It yields the protein CASSLNIGAPDTQYF.

This chain links TRBV5-1 with TRBJ1-1; D possibly corresponds to TRBD1 (6 bases). Germline CDR1 is SGHRS and CDR2 is YFSETQ. V was trimmed by 4 bases and J by 2 bases, leaving 21 bases between them. The CDR3 totals 17 residues. CDR3 protein: CASSPWQGRTGNTEAFF. DNA of the CDR3: TGCGCCAGCAGCCCCTGGCAGGGGAGGACGGGAAACACTGAAGCTTTCTTT.

This chain links TRBV6-6 with TRBJ1-1; possibly TRBD1 for D (5 bases). The CDR3 extends over 13 amino acids. Trimming took 5 bases from V and 0 from J, leaving 7 bases between them. The germline V gene encodes CDR1 MNHNY and CDR2 SVGAGI (reference sequence). The CDR3 DNA is TGTGCCAGCAGTAAGGGGCTGAACACTGAAGCTTTCTTT. This translates into CASSKGLNTEAFF.

The chain employs TRBV7-9 and TRBJ2-7, with TRBD2 matching 9 bases. CDR3 size: 14 residues. The germline V gene encodes CDR1 SEHNR and CDR2 FQNEAQ (reference sequence). Unmatched junction bases numbered 9, after V lost 5 bases and J lost 7 bases. CDR3 nucleotide sequence: TGTGCCAGCAGCCCCTCCCCTAGCGGGACTGAGCAGTACTTC. Translated: CASSPSPSGTEQYF.

The V and J genes are TRBV30 and TRBJ1-5; D call uncertain. V lost 2 bases and J lost 6, with 17 bases in between. The CDR3 consists of 15 residues. Germline V gene data show CDR1 as GTSNPN and CDR2 as SVGIG (reference sequence). CDR3 coding DNA: TGTGCCTGGAGTAACGGTCGGTCCGCTTTTCAGCCCCAGCATTTT. Translating it yields CAWSNGRSAFQPQHF.

The V and J genes are TRBV6-5 and TRBJ2-3; the match to TRBD1 covers 8 bases. After removal of 5 bases from V and 0 bases from J, the junction contained 4 bases not matched to a gene. The CDR3 extends over 15 amino acids. The germline V gene has CDR1 MNHEY and CDR2 SVGAGI. CDR3 residues: CASSPGGSSTDTQYF. The CDR3 DNA sequence: TGTGCCAGCAGTCCAGGGGGCAGCAGCACAGATACGCAGTATTTT.

This chain uses TRBV13 with TRBJ2-3, with TRBD2 matching 8 bases. Germline CDR1 PRHDT, CDR2 FYEKMQ (reference sequence). V trimming: 5 bases; J trimming: 0 bases; junction bases outside the gene matches: 19. The CDR3 spans 20 residues. CDR3 protein: CASSGLGEREPLKSTDTQYF. CDR3 in DNA: TGTGCCAGCAGCGGGCTGGGTGAGCGGGAGCCCTTAAAGAGCACAGATACGCAGTATTTT.

This chain links TRBV6-5 with TRBJ1-1; 9 bases are shared with TRBD1. V gave up 6 bases and J gave up 8 bases; unmatched junction bases: 7. This CDR3 contains 13 residues. The germline V gene encodes CDR1 MNHEY and CDR2 SVGAGI. As DNA, the CDR3 is TGTGCCAGCAGACAATCCGGGACAGGGGAAGCTTTCTTT. Its protein is CASRQSGTGEAFF.

The J gene is TRBJ2-3, the V gene TRBV7-3, with D unclear. This CDR3 is built from 15 residues. V dropped 1 base and J dropped 0 bases, with 8 bases sitting between them. CDR1 SGHTA and CDR2 FQGTGA come from the germline V gene. CDR3 sequence reads: CASSLSVSSTDTQYF. CDR3 nucleotide sequence: TGTGCCAGCAGCTTAAGTGTTAGTAGCACAGATACGCAGTATTTT.

The chain has TRBV2 and TRBJ2-7; 9 bases map to TRBD2. This CDR3 contains 16 residues. Germline V lookup: CDR1 SNHLY, CDR2 FYNNEI. With 11 bases clipped from V and 1 base from J, the junction kept 15 bases outside the gene matches. Written as DNA, the CDR3 is TGTGCCGCCAGCATTGCGGGAGGGCCGGGGTCCTACGAGCAGTACTTC. As protein: CAASIAGGPGSYEQYF.

The J gene is TRBJ2-2, the V gene TRBV25-1; 8 nucleotides match TRBD1. The CDR3 consists of 14 residues. With 4 bases clipped from V and 7 bases from J, the junction kept 5 bases outside the gene matches. Germline V gives CDR1 MGHDK, CDR2 SYGVNS. The CDR3 DNA is TGTGCCAGCAGTGGAGACAGGGGAGGCGGGGAGCTGTTTTTT. Protein sequence: CASSGDRGGGELFF.